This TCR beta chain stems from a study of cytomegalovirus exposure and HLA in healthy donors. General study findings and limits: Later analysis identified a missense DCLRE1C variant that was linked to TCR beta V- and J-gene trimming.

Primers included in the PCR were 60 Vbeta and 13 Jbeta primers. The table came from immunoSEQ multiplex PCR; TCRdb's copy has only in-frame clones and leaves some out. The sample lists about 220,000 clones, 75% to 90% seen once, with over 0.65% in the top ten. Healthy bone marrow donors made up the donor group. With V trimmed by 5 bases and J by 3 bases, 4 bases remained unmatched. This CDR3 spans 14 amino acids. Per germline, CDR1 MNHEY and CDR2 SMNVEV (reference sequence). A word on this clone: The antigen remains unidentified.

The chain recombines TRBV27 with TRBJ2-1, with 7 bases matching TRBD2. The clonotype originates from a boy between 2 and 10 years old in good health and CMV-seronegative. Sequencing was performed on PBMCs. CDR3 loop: CASSIRGDYNEQFF. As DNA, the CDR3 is TGTGCCAGCAGTATTCGGGGGGACTACAATGAGCAGTTCTTC.